The source of this TCR beta chain is a study of T cells in Graves' hyperthyroidism and ophthalmopathy. Regions amplified from RNA transcripts were the TCR beta CDR3 regions. During a first-round RT-PCR of the TCR CDR3, the HTBI primer set was used. One entry per CDR3 protein, called by TCRdb with MiXCR from the multiplex PCR reads. This table holds 750,000 to 950,000 distinct CDR3 sequences, approximately 40% found once. Clinicians diagnosed patients from clinical symptoms, serum thyroxine and TRAb, thyroid ultrasound and orbital computed tomography. Trimming took 4 bases from V and 11 from J, leaving 12 bases between them. CDR3 length equals 11 residues. The germline gives CDR1 SGHRS, CDR2 YFSETQ.

Specimen: blood. The V gene is TRBV5-1, the J gene TRBJ1-1, with D uncertain. The source is a man between 18 and 29 years old with Graves' hyperthyroidism. The CDR3 loop is CASSDRSGAFF. CDR3 DNA: TGCGCCAGCAGCGACCGGAGCGGGGCTTTCTTT.